This T cell receptor beta chain was sequenced during a study of breast tumors, draining lymph nodes, adjacent tissues. Broader study findings: That most tumor T cells come from lymph nodes remained unproven.

TCRdb independently ran MiXCR on the multiplex PCR reads; one entry per CDR3 protein. In the table there are 60,000 to 70,000 distinct CDR3 sequences, 57% of which are singletons. This clonotype was recorded at least ten times. Its antigen is unknown. CDR1 DFQATT and CDR2 SNEGSKA come from the germline V gene (reference sequence). Between the trimmed V and J ends, which lost 1 base and 0 bases, there was a span of 10 bases. The CDR3 runs 14 residues. V and J are TRBV20-1 and TRBJ2-7, with D uncertain. The TCR sequence derives from a female donor with breast cancer. Some clones in this sample may be carry-over from other donors' samples. Specimen: breast tumor tissue. This CDR3 is CSARAPGGSYEQYF. The DNA of the CDR3 is TGCAGTGCTAGAGCCCCGGGTGGCTCCTACGAGCAGTACTTC.